The 24 T cell receptor beta chains in this list originate from one sample, sequenced in a study of tumor-infiltrating lymphocytes in primary liver carcinoma. A primer in the constant region served to generate TCR beta cDNA from about 480 ng of total RNA. TCR beta libraries came from three nested multiplex PCR rounds using slightly modified ARM-PCR. It was with TRBV1-TRBV30 forward primers and a C-beta reverse primer that the first two PCR rounds were run, at around 10 cycles each. MiXCR was run by TCRdb on the multiplex PCR reads, yielding one entry per CDR3 protein. The top ten clones hold approximately 18% of a sample with about 110,000 distinct CDR3 sequences, roughly 80% of them seen once. The roughly 20-34 mg bulk tissue piece was not sorted before simultaneous RNA and DNA extraction. Specimen: liver tumor tissue from sampling region 3. Subset reported: tumor region T3, left-lateral pole. These receptors were taken from a middle-aged man with primary liver carcinoma and hepatitis B virus infection.

This clonotype has just a few counts. One end of the junction varies from germline; a read error may be responsible. This chain connects TRBV7-8 to TRBJ2-3; TRBD1 agrees at 7 bases. The germline CDR1 and CDR2 sequences are SGHVS and FQNEAQ. The CDR3 has 14 residues. CDR3 loop: CASGSGAGTDTQYF. In DNA form, the CDR3 reads TGTGCCAGCGGCTCAGGGGCAGGGACAGATACACAGTATTTT.

This chain connects TRBV29-1 to TRBJ2-1; TRBD2 is a possible D gene (5 bases). V lost 6 bases to trimming and J lost 7 bases, with 16 bases between them. This CDR3 is 13 amino acids long. Germline V CDR1 and CDR2: SQVTM, ANQGSEA. The CDR3 sequence is CSVAGLRDNEQFF. CDR3 sequence (DNA): TGCAGCGTCGCTGGACTGAGGGATAATGAGCAGTTCTTC.

Note on this clonotype: Relative to the germline gene, one junction end is altered; a read error may explain this. The chain employs TRBV7-6 and TRBJ2-5; TRBD1 aligns across 7 bases. The V gene's germline CDR1 is SGHVS and CDR2 FNYEAQ. The CDR3 totals 17 residues. CDR3 nucleotides: TGTGCCAGCATCTTAGCGCCGAGACAGGGCAACGGGGAGACCCAGTACTTC. Amino acids: CASILAPRQGNGETQYF.

Regarding this clonotype: As the CDR3 is not closed by the conserved phenylalanine or tryptophan, this likely results from a read error. The chain carries TRBV7-8 and TRBJ2-2; 8 nucleotides line up with TRBD1. CDR3 length: 15 amino acids. CDR1 is SGHVS, CDR2 FQNEAQ, per germline. With 7 bases clipped from V and 4 bases from J, the junction kept 8 bases outside the gene matches. Written as DNA, the CDR3 is TGTGCCAGCACCCTGGGAACAGGGGGCACCGGGGAGCTGTTTATT. Encoded protein: CASTLGTGGTGELFI.

V usage is TRBV11-3 and J usage is TRBJ2-2, with TRBD2 identical over 10 bases. Trimming at V came to 10 bases and at J to 1 base, leaving 15 bases not matched to a gene. The CDR3 covers 18 residues. Germline lookup yields CDR1 SGHNT and CDR2 YENEEA. The CDR3, as DNA: TGTGCCAATAGCTTAGGGCAGATAGCGGGAGGGAACACCGGGGAGCTGTTTTTT. Encoded protein: CANSLGQIAGGNTGELFF.

With respect to this clonotype: The final CDR3 position lacks the conserved phenylalanine or tryptophan, pointing to a likely read error. This chain links TRBV11-2 with TRBJ2-1; D gene unclear. Germline CDR1 SGHAT, CDR2 FQNNGV. The CDR3 length is 14 residues. CDR3 loop: CTGTPDGGYDEQFI. The CDR3 DNA reads TGTACCGGCACCCCCGATGGCGGCTACGATGAGCAGTTCATC.

This clonotype was seen many times. The CDR3 region has the DNA TGCGCCAGCACTGAACAGGGAGGCGAGACCCAGTACTTC. Translation gives CASTEQGGETQYF. The rearrangement joins TRBV5-1 to TRBJ2-5, with D possibly called TRBD1 or TRBD2 (6 bases each). The CDR3 is 13 amino acids. The germline gives CDR1 SGHRS, CDR2 YFSETQ. The ends were cut back, 6 bases at V and 5 bases at J, with 14 bases in the middle. The full variable domain, in which reference TRBV5-1 and TRBJ2-5 provide the parts outside the CDR3, is KAGVTQTPRYLIKTRGQQVTLSCSPISGHRSVSWYQQTPGQGLQFLFEYFSETQRNKGNFPGRFSGRQFSNSRSEMNVSTLELGDSALYLCASTEQGGETQYFGPGTRLLVL.

Details on this clonotype: Given the absence of the conserved phenylalanine or tryptophan at the CDR3 end, a read error is likely. V gene TRBV10-3 combines with J gene TRBJ1-5; 10 bases fit TRBD1. Germline CDR1 and CDR2: ENHRY and SYGVKD. The CDR3 loop spans 19 amino acids. The CDR3 DNA reads as TGTACCACCCACGACCCGGGACAGGGGCTGAGGTCCTGCAATCAGCCCCAGCATGTT. Protein product: CTTHDPGQGLRSCNQPQHV.

Details on this clonotype: Likely a read error: the CDR3 ends without its conserved phenylalanine or tryptophan. The DNA is omitted, as the CDR3 cannot be located on it reliably, and the CDR3 follows TCRdb's listing. V is TRBV6-2 or TRBV6-3 and J is TRBJ2-7; the table's D call of TRBD1 was not tested on the DNA. Ends included, the CDR3 has 15 residues. The germline gives CDR1 MNHEY, CDR2 SVGEGT. CDR3 loop: CASSYLGQDSSEQYL.

About this clonotype: The junction shows a germline mismatch at one end, possibly a read error. CDR3 protein: CAWSKRSRETRYF. CDR3 nucleotide sequence: TGTGCCTGGAGTAAGAGATCACGGGAGACCCGGTACTTC. V is TRBV30 and J is TRBJ2-5, with D possibly TRBD2 on 6 matching bases. The CDR3 covers 13 residues. Germline-derived CDR1 and CDR2 are GTSNPN and SVGIG (reference sequence).

V is TRBV5-8 and J is TRBJ2-1, with D unresolved. The germline V gene encodes CDR1 SGHTS and CDR2 YDEGEE. The CDR3 is made up of 11 amino acids. CDR3 nucleotide sequence: TGTCCCCGCAGCTTGGTTGCTGAGCAGTTCTTC. This codes for CPRSLVAEQFF.

Worth noting for this clonotype: Germline is not matched at one junction end, which may reflect a read error. The chain has TRBV28 and TRBJ1-5; 7 bases align to TRBD1. The CDR3 sequence is 13 residues long. Per the germline V gene, CDR1 is MDHEN and CDR2 is SYDVKM. The DNA for the CDR3 is TGTGCTAGCTGGGACAGTGCTAAACAGCCTCAGCATTTT. It specifies CASWDSAKQPQHF.

About this clonotype itself: One end of the junction varies from germline; a read error may be responsible. This chain connects TRBV6-1 to TRBJ2-1; 9 nucleotides align to TRBD2. Germline V gives CDR1 MNHNS, CDR2 SASEGT. The CDR3 runs to 14 residues. As DNA, the CDR3 is TGTGTCGGGTTAGCGGGGGAATTTAGCCATGAGCAATTCTTC. Translation gives CVGLAGEFSHEQFF.

Regarding this clonotype: An end of the junction does not agree with germline; a read error may underlie this. The chain couples TRBV6-6 to TRBJ2-5; D uncertain. The CDR3 has 12 residues. CDR1 is MNHNY and CDR2 is SVGAGI in the germline V gene (reference sequence). The CDR3 DNA sequence: TGTGCCAGCAGCCCTGTCTCGGAGACCCAGTATTTC. Protein sequence: CASSPVSETQYF.

The chain employs TRBV12-3 or TRBV12-4 and TRBJ1-5; D unclear. The ends were cut back, 11 bases at V and 7 bases at J, with 18 bases in the middle. The CDR3 consists of 13 residues. Here the CDR3 reads CACLRKYGQPQHF. The CDR3 nucleotides read TGTGCCTGCCTAAGAAAGTATGGGCAGCCCCAGCATTTT.

This clonotype was seen once. The conserved phenylalanine or tryptophan is not found at the CDR3 terminus, so this likely reflects a read error. The V call is TRBV11-1, the J call TRBJ2-3, with 15 bases that match TRBD2. Germline V gene data show CDR1 as SGHAT and CDR2 as FQDESV (reference sequence). This CDR3 contains 19 residues. CDR3 protein: CVSSGARTSGRALIDTQYS. The CDR3 bases are TGTGTCAGCAGCGGGGCCCGGACTAGCGGGAGGGCCCTGATAGATACGCAGTATTCT.

This sequence joins TRBV5-4 and TRBJ2-5, with 10 bases matching TRBD2. The germline V gene has CDR1 SGHNT and CDR2 YYREEE (reference sequence). The CDR3 runs 17 residues. Losses at the gene ends were 7 bases for V and 9 bases for J; bases not matched to a gene: 21. The CDR3 sequence is CASGPTSGKTKGRPQYF. CDR3 in DNA: TGTGCCAGCGGCCCCACTAGCGGGAAAACTAAAGGGAGACCCCAGTACTTC.

Turning to this clonotype: An end of the junction differs from the germline gene, which may be a read error. The chain is built from TRBV5-4 and TRBJ1-5; 7 nucleotides match TRBD1. Germline V lookup: CDR1 SGHNT, CDR2 YYREEE (reference sequence). The CDR3 has 14 amino acids. The CDR3, as DNA: TGTACCAGCAGCCTAGGGGGCGTCGATCAGCCTCAGCATTTT. It translates to CTSSLGGVDQPQHF. The full variable domain, in which reference TRBV5-4 and TRBJ1-5 provide the parts outside the CDR3, is ETGVTQSPTHLIKTRGQQVTLRCSSQSGHNTVSWYQQALGQGPQFIFQYYREEENGRGNFPPRFSGLQFPNYSSELNVNALELDDSALYLCTSSLGGVDQPQHFGDGTRLSIL.

Regarding this clonotype: At one boundary the junction diverges from the germline segment, which might be a read error. V gene TRBV6-2 or TRBV6-3 combines with J gene TRBJ2-3; D tentatively fits TRBD1 or TRBD2 (6 bases each). From germline, CDR1 is MNHEY and CDR2 SVGEGT. The CDR3 is 14 amino acids. The CDR3 DNA sequence: TGTACCAGCAACAGGGACTCTAGCACAGATACGCCGTATTTT. Its translation: CTSNRDSSTDTPYF.

On this clonotype: The junction departs from germline at one end; a sequencing error may be responsible. The rearrangement links TRBV5-1 to TRBJ2-3; TRBD2 is a possible D gene (5 bases). Looked up from germline, CDR1 is SGHRS and CDR2 is YFSETQ. This CDR3 comprises 16 residues. CDR3 nucleotides: TGCGCCAGGAGCTTAAACGGCCGTGCTAGCACAGATATGCAACATTTT. Translation: CARSLNGRASTDMQHF.

This clonotype was picked up one time. This sequence joins TRBV7-3 and TRBJ2-1; D is unresolved. The V end was cut by 4 bases, the J end by 0 bases, with 10 bases between. The V gene's germline CDR1 is SGHTA and CDR2 FQGTGA. The CDR3 length is 15 residues. In nucleotides, the CDR3 is TGTGCCAGCAGCTCTGGCCCGAGCTCCTACAATGAGCAGTTCTTC. Protein sequence: CASSSGPSSYNEQFF.

In its sample, this clonotype ranks as medium-sized. This chain's CDR3 is CASSGAGLATNEKLFF. The CDR3 DNA is TGTGCCAGCAGTGGAGCGGGTCTGGCAACTAATGAAAAACTGTTTTTT. This chain joins TRBV6-1 and TRBJ1-4; D unresolved. Per germline, CDR1 MNHNS and CDR2 SASEGT. V was clipped by 4 bases and J by 0 bases, with 12 bases between them. This CDR3 has 16 residues.

Of note for this clonotype: It is likely a read error, because the conserved phenylalanine at the end of the CDR3 is missing. The rearrangement links TRBV6-5 to TRBJ2-7; possible D gene TRBD1, 6 bases. Germline V gene lookup returns CDR1 MNHEY and CDR2 SVGAGI. The V end lost 4 bases, the J end lost 4 bases, and 20 bases lay between the germline ends. The CDR3 has 16 residues. The DNA of the CDR3 is TGTGCCAGCAGTTCCCCACCGGGACAAGGGTCTTACGAGCAGTACTTA. This codes for CASSSPPGQGSYEQYL.

Remarks on this clonotype: One base away lies a much larger clone, so this may be a sequencing read error. This rearrangement joins TRBV30 to TRBJ1-1, with a weak D call TRBD1 (5 bases). Trimming pared 0 bases from V and 8 bases from J, leaving 13 bases between. Germline values: CDR1 GTSNPN, CDR2 SVGIG (reference sequence). The length of the CDR3 is 13 residues. The CDR3 reads CAWSVRGGKEAFF. The DNA of the CDR3 is TGTGCCTGGAGTGTAAGGGGAGGTAAAGAAGCTTTCTTT.